This T cell receptor beta chain stems from a study of Ad26.COV2.S vaccination and SARS-CoV-2 variants. The overall study: Donor allocation was to the COV1001 Ad26.COV2.S trial arm. Each vaccinee took Ad26.COV2.S intramuscularly, once or twice 56 days apart.

Treatment given: some 20 received Ad26.COV2.S at low or high dose, single or two shots; about 5 received placebo; per-sample allocation not given. Sampling was done on day 63 after the first vaccine or placebo injection. An Ad26 vector that expressed Wuhan-strain SARS-CoV-2 spike constituted the vaccine. This table comes from immunoSEQ multiplex PCR, and its TCRdb copy is limited to in-frame clones, with some not included. The data contain roughly 300,000 clones, 88% of them seen just once; the ten biggest clones take up 6.4%. Whole-study findings and limits: Measurements of TCR breadth and depth may have given underestimates of the total T cell responses.

Concerning this clone: Its specificity is not known.

Specimen: peripheral blood, collected in a trial of Ad26.COV2.S vaccine versus placebo. This clonotype was obtained from a person between 18 and 59 years old who received the Ad26.COV2.S COVID-19 vaccine or a placebo.

This chain's CDR3 is CASSQDWAAGELFF. The CDR3 coding sequence is TGTGCCAGCAGCCAAGATTGGGCGGCCGGGGAGCTGTTTTTT. The gene calls are TRBV3-1 (or the pseudogene TRBV3-2) and TRBJ2-2; D is undetermined. Germline lookup yields CDR1 LGHDT and CDR2 YNNKEL (reference sequence). V shed 0 bases and J shed 6 bases, with 8 bases lying between them. This CDR3 has 14 amino acids.